This T cell receptor (beta chain) was sequenced during a study of CD8+CD57+ T cells in acquired aplastic anemia. At the level of the study: For CD4+ cells, healthy donors had an average of about 10.8 million reads. Study findings and constraints: Patients shared 25 to 30 CD8+ CDR3 sequences with controls. Controls did not differ significantly from patients in CD8+ Simpson's diversity.

This clonotype was observed many times. Antigen unknown. Profiling that covered TCR beta VDJ and CDR3 relied on genomic DNA as its template. TCRdb reprocessed the reads with MiXCR, giving one entry per CDR3 protein. This sample yields about 420,000 distinct CDR3 sequences, of which about two thirds are seen a single time; less than 4% belongs to the top ten. CDR1 and CDR2 (germline): DFQATT, SNEGSKA (reference sequence). Trimming took 3 bases from V and 5 from J, leaving 16 bases between them. The CDR3 loop spans 15 amino acids. The sequenced sample was sorted CD4+, CD8+, or CD8+CD57+ T cells (not recorded which) from PBMCs. The chain has TRBV20-1 and TRBJ1-4; D not resolved. The receptor's source is a human donor in good health, serving as a control. The CDR3 DNA is TGCAGTGCTAGCTTCTACCGGGTCTACAATGAAAAACTGTTTTTT. Translating it yields CSASFYRVYNEKLFF.